One sample yielded the 21 T cell receptor beta chains listed below, sequenced in a study of T cells after posttransplantation cyclophosphamide. The naive gate required viable CD3+CD4+ or CD3+CD8+ cells with CCR7+CD45RA+CD45RO-CD95-CD27+CD28+ phenotype. The repertoire was sequenced with immunoSEQ multiplex PCR; TCRdb's copy has only in-frame clones and lacks some. The repertoire holds 15,000 to 20,000 clones, with around 95% as singletons. Source material: naive CD4+ T cells sorted from blood. The source is a woman aged 45-65 years in good health and a related stem cell transplant donor.

The rearrangement joins TRBV19 to TRBJ2-5; D might be TRBD2 (6 bases). The DNA end lines up better with TRBJ2-7; the J call may be wrong. CDR3 length: 14 residues. The germline V gene has CDR1 LNHDA and CDR2 SQIVND (reference sequence). For the CDR3, the DNA is TGTGCCAGTAGAGCGGGCCCGAGCTCCTACGAGCAGTACTTC. This encodes CASRAGPSSYEQYF.

This clone was seen just once. The chain employs TRBV2 and TRBJ2-3; TRBD2 aligns across 8 bases. The junction had 3 bases not matched to a gene; V was cut back by 4 bases and J by 6 bases. CDR3 length: 13 amino acids. Germline assignment: CDR1 SNHLY and CDR2 FYNNEI. CDR3 loop: CASSVGRADTQYF. In DNA form, the CDR3 reads TGTGCCAGCAGTGTCGGGAGGGCGGATACGCAGTATTTT.

The V and J genes are TRBV10-1 and TRBJ2-1; 7 bases line up with TRBD2. The CDR3 is made up of 16 amino acids. Germline trimming cut 4 bases from V and 2 bases from J; bases unmatched to any gene: 8. Per the germline V gene, CDR1 is WNHNN and CDR2 is SYGVQD (reference sequence). CDR3 in DNA: TGCGCCAGCAGTGCACTAATAAGCGGGGCCTACAATGAGCAGTTCTTC. Translated, it gives CASSALISGAYNEQFF.

The V gene is TRBV5-1, the J gene TRBJ2-1, with D maybe TRBD2 (5 bases). Germline-derived CDR1 and CDR2 are SGHRS and YFSETQ. The CDR3 contains 13 residues. V dropped 5 bases and J dropped 6 bases, with 12 bases sitting between them. CDR3 nucleotides: TGCGCCAGCAGTTGGGCCACTAGCAATGAGCAGTTCTTC. This gives the protein CASSWATSNEQFF.

V is TRBV28 and J is TRBJ1-4; D is unresolved. Germline CDR1 MDHEN, CDR2 SYDVKM. The CDR3 covers 13 residues. With 0 bases removed from V and 8 bases from J, the gap between germline ends came to 7 bases. CDR3 DNA: TGTGCCAGCAGTTTATGGCGCGGCGAAAAACTGTTTTTT. It translates to CASSLWRGEKLFF.

The chain uses TRBV5-6 and TRBJ2-1; 8 bases are a match to TRBD1. Germline values: CDR1 SGHDT, CDR2 YYEEEE. The CDR3 has 14 amino acids. With V trimmed by 3 bases and J by 12 bases, 11 bases remained unmatched. The CDR3 nucleotides are TGTGCCAGCAGCTGGACAGGGTCTAGAGGGGGGCAGTTCTTC. Translating it yields CASSWTGSRGGQFF.

This chain uses TRBV29-1 with TRBJ2-2; no definite D call. Looked up from germline, CDR1 is SQVTM and CDR2 is ANQGSEA. The CDR3 length is 11 residues. CDR3 DNA sequence: TGCAGTGCTACCGATGTTCGGGAGCTGTTTTTT. Translated, it gives CSATDVRELFF.

The chain joins TRBV4-2 to TRBJ1-2; no clear D. The germline CDR1 and CDR2 sequences are LGHNA and YNFKEQ. This CDR3 has 14 residues. V lost 1 base and J lost 3, with 9 bases in between. CDR3 nucleotide sequence: TGTGCCAGCAGCCAAGGCCCAGGCCACTATGGCTACACCTTC. It encodes CASSQGPGHYGYTF.

The chain uses TRBV5-1 and TRBJ1-4; 8 nucleotides line up with TRBD1. V gave up 4 bases and J gave up 8 bases; unmatched junction bases: 7. Germline V gives CDR1 SGHRS, CDR2 YFSETQ. The CDR3 has 14 residues. The CDR3 region has the DNA TGCGCCAGCAGCCAGGGGACAGGAAGCGAAAAACTGTTTTTT. Its translation is CASSQGTGSEKLFF. The entire variable domain, with the rest obtained from reference TRBV5-1 and TRBJ1-4, is as follows: KAGVTQTPRYLIKTRGQQVTLSCSPISGHRSVSWYQQTPGQGLQFLFEYFSETQRNKGNFPGRFSGRQFSNSRSEMNVSTLELGDSALYLCASSQGTGSEKLFFGSGTQLSVL.

The chain joins TRBV29-1 to TRBJ1-3; D unresolved. Germline CDR1 and CDR2: SQVTM and ANQGSEA. The CDR3 is made up of 14 amino acids. V was trimmed by 4 bases and J by 0 bases, leaving 10 bases between them. CDR3 protein: CSVALRNSGNTIYF. CDR3 in DNA: TGCAGCGTTGCTTTGCGAAACTCTGGAAACACCATATATTTT.

CDR3 loop: CASSHWGQGRAGNTIYF. CDR3 in DNA: TGCGCCAGCAGCCATTGGGGACAGGGGAGAGCTGGAAACACCATATATTTT. The chain couples TRBV4-1 to TRBJ1-3, with 10 bases fitting TRBD1. Germline trimming cut 3 bases from V and 2 bases from J; bases unmatched to any gene: 7. Looked up from germline, CDR1 is MGHRA and CDR2 is YSYEKL. The CDR3 loop spans 17 amino acids.

The chain has TRBV30 and TRBJ1-2; TRBD1 might be the D (6 bases). The CDR3 has 16 residues. V lost 0 bases and J lost 1, with 15 bases in between. The germline V gene has CDR1 GTSNPN and CDR2 SVGIG (reference sequence). In DNA, the CDR3 is TGTGCCTGGAGTGTAGGGGGAACAGGCCTTAACTATGGCTACACCTTC. Its translation: CAWSVGGTGLNYGYTF.

The DNA for the CDR3 is TGCGCCAGCAGCTATGACAGTGATCCTAACTATGGCTACACCTTC. Protein: CASSYDSDPNYGYTF. This sequence joins TRBV4-1 and TRBJ1-2, with D maybe TRBD1 (5 bases). The germline V and J ends were trimmed by 5 bases and 0 bases, with 13 bases remaining between them. CDR1 is MGHRA and CDR2 is YSYEKL in the germline V gene. This CDR3 has 15 residues.

The J gene is TRBJ1-2, the V gene TRBV7-3, with D perhaps TRBD1 (5 bases). The CDR3 runs 15 residues. V shed 4 bases and J shed 1 base, with 13 bases lying between them. CDR1 and CDR2 (germline): SGHTA, FQGTGA. The CDR3 spells CASSSHTGLNYGYTF. CDR3 nucleotide sequence: TGTGCCAGCAGCTCACATACGGGACTTAACTATGGCTACACCTTC.

The chain recombines TRBV13 with TRBJ2-7; 15 bases align to TRBD2. CDR1 and CDR2 (germline): PRHDT, FYEKMQ (reference sequence). The V gene end was trimmed by 2 bases and the J gene end by 6 bases; junction bases not matched to a gene: 8. The CDR3 is made up of 17 amino acids. The CDR3 nucleotides read TGTGCCAGCAGCTTACGAGGAGGGACTAGCGGGAGGTTCGAGCAGTACTTC. Protein: CASSLRGGTSGRFEQYF.

CDR3 region: CASYYWTTSYNEQFF. The CDR3, as DNA: TGTGCCAGCTACTATTGGACTACCTCCTACAATGAGCAGTTCTTC. This chain connects TRBV5-6 to TRBJ2-1; a possible D gene is TRBD2 (6 bases). CDR3 length: 15 residues. Trimming stripped 7 bases from V and 0 bases from J, with 14 bases between. Germline V gene data show CDR1 as SGHDT and CDR2 as YYEEEE.

Here the CDR3 reads CASSFSRLAGVNYNEQFF. The CDR3 DNA reads TGTGCCAGCAGCTTTAGCCGACTAGCGGGAGTTAACTACAATGAGCAGTTCTTC. The gene calls are TRBV7-2 and TRBJ2-1; 12 positions agree with TRBD2. V gave up 3 bases and J gave up 3 bases; unmatched junction bases: 9. Germline V gene data show CDR1 as SGHTA and CDR2 as FQGNSA. CDR3 length equals 18 residues.

This clone was observed a single time. The V call is TRBV5-1, the J call TRBJ2-1; 13 bases fit TRBD2. There are 21 residues in the CDR3. V shed 3 bases, J shed 0 bases, and the junction held 15 bases outside the gene matches. Germline V gives CDR1 SGHRS, CDR2 YFSETQ. The CDR3 DNA reads as TGCGCCAGCAGCTCTTCAAAGGGACTAGCGGGATGGGGCACCTCCTACAATGAGCAGTTCTTC. This sequence encodes CASSSSKGLAGWGTSYNEQFF.

This chain joins TRBV7-9 and TRBJ1-4; perhaps TRBD1 as D (5 bases). Trimming shortened V by 3 bases and J by 0 bases, and 5 bases separated the two germline ends. Germline lookup yields CDR1 SEHNR and CDR2 FQNEAQ (reference sequence). The length of the CDR3 is 14 residues. The chain's CDR3 is CASSFRATNEKLFF. CDR3 sequence (DNA): TGTGCCAGCAGCTTCAGGGCAACTAATGAAAAACTGTTTTTT.

The genes are TRBV7-9 and TRBJ2-3, with D uncertain. Trimming shortened V by 0 bases and J by 6 bases, and 10 bases separated the two germline ends. This CDR3 is built from 14 residues. The germline V gene encodes CDR1 SEHNR and CDR2 FQNEAQ (reference sequence). This chain's CDR3 is CASSLAGIMDTQYF. The CDR3 DNA reads TGTGCCAGCAGCTTAGCTGGCATTATGGATACGCAGTATTTT.

This clone was observed a single time. This chain connects TRBV18 to TRBJ1-1, with TRBD1 identical over 8 bases. CDR1 is KGHSH and CDR2 is LQKENI in the germline V gene. Unmatched junction bases numbered 5, after V lost 1 base and J lost 1 base. The CDR3 has 16 amino acids. The CDR3 sequence: CASSPLDRGSNTEAFF. CDR3 coding DNA: TGTGCCAGCTCACCACTCGACAGGGGTTCGAACACTGAAGCTTTCTTT.